Listed below are T cell receptor beta chains from one sample, sequenced in a study of T cell responses to AZD1222 COVID-19 vaccine. Generated by immunoSEQ multiplex PCR, the TCRdb table keeps only in-frame clones and is missing some. The data hold 200,000 or so clones, with about nine tenths observed a single time. The material sequenced was peripheral blood, taken on day 0 of AZD1222 vaccination. These receptors were taken from an adult in good health. Each CDR3 is given with its conserved first and last residue. The order of the fields is V gene, J gene, D gene, clone size, CDR3 protein, CDR3 DNA. A D gene is named only where the DNA matches it firmly. Size values are once, few and many counts, or a class for expanded clones, and some rows have none.

TRBV19,TRBJ2-5,-,-,CAIPAGADPVDHKTQYF,TGTGCCATCCCCGCCGGGGCGGACCCCGTGGACCACAAGACCCAGTACTTC
TRBV6-6,TRBJ1-6,TRBD1,many,CASGQGDNSPLHF,TGTGCCAGCGGACAGGGAGATAATTCACCCCTCCACTTT
TRBV6-2/TRBV6-3,TRBJ2-7,TRBD2,-,CASSPGTRDYEQYF,TGTGCCAGCAGCCCCGGGACTAGGGACTACGAGCAGTACTTC
TRBV5-4,TRBJ2-1,-,-,CASSLAGPSSYNEQFF,TGTGCCAGCAGCTTGGCGGGTCCGAGCTCCTACAATGAGCAGTTCTTC
TRBV7-8,TRBJ2-7,TRBD1,few,CASSLPAGTVYEQYF,TGTGCCAGCAGCTTACCCGCTGGGACAGTCTACGAGCAGTACTTC
TRBV6-6,TRBJ2-5,TRBD2,-,CASSSRTSGQETQYF,TGTGCCAGCAGTTCCCGGACTAGCGGCCAAGAGACCCAGTACTTC
TRBV29-1,TRBJ2-3,TRBD2,-,CSVNLSGGEIDTQYF,TGCAGCGTTAATCTGAGCGGGGGGGAAATAGATACGCAGTATTTT
TRBV6-4,TRBJ1-5,-,-,CASSANSNQPQHF,TGTGCCAGCAGTGCCAATAGCAATCAGCCCCAGCATTTT
TRBV5-1,TRBJ1-3,TRBD1,-,CASSARDRGSGNTIYF,TGCGCCAGCAGCGCCCGGGACAGGGGCTCTGGAAACACCATATATTTT
TRBV19,TRBJ1-5,TRBD1,once,CASSLPDRGNQPQHF,TGTGCCAGTAGTCTCCCGGACAGGGGCAATCAGCCCCAGCATTTT
TRBV19,TRBJ1-5,-,-,CASRSLDGSNQPQHF,TGTGCCAGTAGATCCTTGGACGGTAGCAATCAGCCCCAGCATTTT
TRBV10-1,TRBJ2-2,-,-,CAVRVDTGELFF,TGCGCAGTCCGGGTAGACACCGGGGAGCTGTTTTTT
TRBV7-9,TRBJ1-4,-,-,CASSPPATNEKLFF,TGTGCCAGCAGCCCCCCTGCAACTAATGAAAAACTGTTTTTT
TRBV11-2,TRBJ1-3,-,-,CASSLGARASGNTIYF,TGTGCCAGCAGCTTAGGGGCCAGGGCCTCTGGAAACACCATATATTTT
TRBV11-3,TRBJ2-1,-,-,CASSLGGAGYNEQFF,TGTGCCAGCAGCTTAGGAGGGGCCGGCTACAATGAGCAGTTCTTC
TRBV7-9,TRBJ1-3,-,-,CASSPRGLGNTIYF,TGTGCCAGCAGCCCGCGAGGACTTGGAAACACCATATATTTT
TRBV5-4,TRBJ2-7,-,-,CASSLELGGSSEQYF,TGTGCCAGCAGCTTGGAACTTGGGGGATCGAGCGAGCAGTACTTC
TRBV5-1,TRBJ2-5,-,-,CASSLGASFQETQYF,TGCGCCAGCAGCTTGGGCGCGTCTTTCCAAGAGACCCAGTACTTC
TRBV5-1,TRBJ1-5,-,-,CASSLNGQGNQPQHF,TGCGCCAGCAGCTTGAACGGCCAGGGCAATCAGCCCCAGCATTTT
TRBV6-1,TRBJ2-7,-,-,CASSDVQGSEQYF,TGTGCCAGCAGTGATGTTCAGGGCAGCGAGCAGTACTTC
TRBV6-5,TRBJ2-7,TRBD1,once,CASSFSGTGSSYEQYF,TGTGCCAGCAGTTTCTCCGGGACAGGGAGCTCCTACGAGCAGTACTTC
TRBV9,TRBJ1-5,-,-,CASSQRASGQPQHF,TGTGCCAGCAGCCAAAGGGCGTCCGGTCAGCCCCAGCATTTT
TRBV19,TRBJ2-3,-,-,CASRLGAGHTDTQYF,TGTGCCAGTAGGTTGGGGGCGGGCCACACAGATACGCAGTATTTT
TRBV18,TRBJ1-3,-,-,CASSPQTGRGNTIYF,TGTGCCAGCTCACCACAAACAGGGAGAGGAAACACCATATATTTT
TRBV30,TRBJ1-3,-,-,CAWRITGGSGNTIYF,TGTGCCTGGAGGATAACAGGAGGATCTGGAAACACCATATATTTT
TRBV28,TRBJ2-1,-,-,CASTRNTGLGYNEQFF,TGTGCCAGCACCCGCAATACGGGTTTGGGTTACAATGAGCAGTTCTTC
TRBV3-1/TRBV3-2,TRBJ1-1,-,-,CASSQEKGNNTEAFF,TGTGCCAGCAGCCAAGAAAAAGGAAACAACACTGAAGCTTTCTTT
TRBV28,TRBJ1-3,-,-,CASSSGGTGNTIYF,TGTGCCAGCAGTTCGGGGGGAACTGGAAACACCATATATTTT
TRBV4-3,TRBJ2-7,TRBD1,-,CASSQGGQVYEQYF,TGCGCCAGCAGCCAAGGGGGACAGGTCTACGAGCAGTACTTC
TRBV4-1,TRBJ1-4,-,-,CASSQAGRGSNEKLFF,TGCGCCAGCAGCCAAGCGGGCAGGGGTTCTAATGAAAAACTGTTTTTT
TRBV9,TRBJ1-6,-,once,CASSPRGGGNSPLHF,TGTGCCAGCAGCCCCCGTGGGGGGGGTAATTCACCCCTCCACTTT
TRBV5-4,TRBJ1-5,-,once,CASSFGGLASTQPQHF,TGTGCCAGCAGCTTTGGGGGGCTAGCCTCGACACAGCCCCAGCATTTT
TRBV5-4,TRBJ1-2,-,-,CASSLEVGWDYGYTF,TGTGCCAGCAGCTTGGAGGTCGGGTGGGACTATGGCTACACCTTC
TRBV30,TRBJ1-1,-,-,CAWSNSMNTEAFF,TGTGCCTGGAGTAACAGTATGAACACTGAAGCTTTCTTT
TRBV3-1/TRBV3-2,TRBJ2-4,TRBD1,-,CASSQVVGTELAKNIQYF,TGTGCCAGCAGCCAAGTAGTGGGGACAGAACTAGCCAAAAACATTCAGTACTTC
TRBV10-3,TRBJ2-3,TRBD2,-,CAIRTSGRLDTQYF,TGTGCCATCAGAACTAGCGGGAGGTTAGATACGCAGTATTTT
TRBV7-2,TRBJ2-5,-,once,CASSLVLVQETQYF,TGTGCCAGCAGCTTAGTTCTAGTCCAAGAGACCCAGTACTTC
TRBV24-1,TRBJ2-7,-,-,CATSEANEQYF,TGTGCCACCAGTGAGGCAAACGAGCAGTACTTC
TRBV15,TRBJ2-4,-,-,CATSRELRTVIAKNIQYF,TGTGCCACCAGCAGAGAACTAAGGACGGTTATAGCCAAAAACATTCAGTACTTC
TRBV11-2,TRBJ2-5,-,once,CASSQAGSETQYF,TGTGCCAGCAGCCAAGCAGGGTCAGAGACCCAGTACTTC
TRBV3-1/TRBV3-2,TRBJ1-2,TRBD1,-,CASSEGTGAFYGYTF,TGTGCCAGCAGCGAGGGGACAGGGGCCTTCTATGGCTACACCTTC
TRBV5-5,TRBJ2-1,TRBD2,once,CASSLDPSGSYNEQFF,TGTGCCAGCAGCTTGGACCCTAGCGGGTCTTACAATGAGCAGTTCTTC
TRBV3-1/TRBV3-2,TRBJ2-1,TRBD2,once,CASSQGAGGPFF,TGTGCCAGCAGCCAAGGGGCGGGAGGCCCGTTCTTC
TRBV7-2,TRBJ1-6,-,-,CASSLDNSPLHF,TGTGCCAGCAGCTTAGATAATTCACCCCTCCACTTT
TRBV2,TRBJ2-3,TRBD2,-,CASSGRAGGSTDTQYF,TGTGCCAGCAGTGGCAGAGCGGGAGGATCCACAGATACGCAGTATTTT
TRBV6-5,TRBJ1-3,TRBD1,once,CASSYGQGRNTIYF,TGTGCCAGCAGTTACGGACAGGGGCGGAACACCATATATTTT